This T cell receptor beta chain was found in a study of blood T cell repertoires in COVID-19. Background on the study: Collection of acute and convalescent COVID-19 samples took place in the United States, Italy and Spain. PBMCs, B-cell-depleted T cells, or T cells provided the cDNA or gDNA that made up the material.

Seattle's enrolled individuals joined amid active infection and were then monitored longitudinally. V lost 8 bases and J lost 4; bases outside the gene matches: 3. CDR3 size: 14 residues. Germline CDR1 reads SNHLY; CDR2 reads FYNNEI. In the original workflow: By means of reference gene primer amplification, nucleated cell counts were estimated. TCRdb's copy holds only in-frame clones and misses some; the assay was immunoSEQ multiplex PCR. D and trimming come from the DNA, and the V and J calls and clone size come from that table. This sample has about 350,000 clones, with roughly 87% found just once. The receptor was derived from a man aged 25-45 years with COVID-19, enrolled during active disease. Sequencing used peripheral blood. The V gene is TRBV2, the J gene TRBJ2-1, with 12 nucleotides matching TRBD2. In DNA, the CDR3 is TGTGCCAGCGTAGGACTAGCGGGATACAATGAGCAGTTCTTC. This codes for CASVGLAGYNEQFF. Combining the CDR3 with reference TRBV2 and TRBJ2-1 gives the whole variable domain EPEVTQTPSHQVTQMGQEVILRCVPISNHLYFYWYRQILGQKVEFLVSFYNNEISEKSEIFDDQFSVERPDGSNFTLKIRSTKLEDSAMYFCASVGLAGYNEQFFGPGTRLTVL.